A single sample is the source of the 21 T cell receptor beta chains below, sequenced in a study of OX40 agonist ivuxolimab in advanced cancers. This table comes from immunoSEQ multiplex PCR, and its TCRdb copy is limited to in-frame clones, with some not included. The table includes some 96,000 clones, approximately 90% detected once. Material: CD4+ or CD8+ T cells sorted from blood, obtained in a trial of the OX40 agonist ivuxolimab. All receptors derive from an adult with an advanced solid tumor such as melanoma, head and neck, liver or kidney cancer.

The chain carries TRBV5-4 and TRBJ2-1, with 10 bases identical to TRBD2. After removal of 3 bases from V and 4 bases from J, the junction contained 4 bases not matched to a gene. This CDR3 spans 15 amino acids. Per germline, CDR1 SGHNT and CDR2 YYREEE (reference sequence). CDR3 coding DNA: TGTGCCAGCAGCTCTCTAGCGGGAGTGTACAATGAGCAGTTCTTC. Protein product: CASSSLAGVYNEQFF. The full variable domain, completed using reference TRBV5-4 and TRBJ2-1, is ETGVTQSPTHLIKTRGQQVTLRCSSQSGHNTVSWYQQALGQGPQFIFQYYREEENGRGNFPPRFSGLQFPNYSSELNVNALELDDSALYLCASSSLAGVYNEQFFGPGTRLTVL.

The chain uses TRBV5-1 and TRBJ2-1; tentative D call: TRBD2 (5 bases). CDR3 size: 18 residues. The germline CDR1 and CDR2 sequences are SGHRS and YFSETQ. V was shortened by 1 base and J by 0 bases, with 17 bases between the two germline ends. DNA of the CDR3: TGCGCCAGCAGCTTGAGTGGTGGGAGTCCTACCTCCTACAATGAGCAGTTCTTC. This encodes CASSLSGGSPTSYNEQFF.

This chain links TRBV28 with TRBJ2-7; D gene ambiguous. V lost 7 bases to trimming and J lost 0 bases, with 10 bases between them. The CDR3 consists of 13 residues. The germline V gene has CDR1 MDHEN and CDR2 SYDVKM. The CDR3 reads CASTGLHSYEQYF. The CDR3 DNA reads TGTGCCAGCACGGGCCTGCACTCCTACGAGCAGTACTTC.

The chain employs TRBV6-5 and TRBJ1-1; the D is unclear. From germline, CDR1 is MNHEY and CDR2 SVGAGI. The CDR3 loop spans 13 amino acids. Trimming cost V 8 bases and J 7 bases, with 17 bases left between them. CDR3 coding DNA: TGTGCCAGCGGAAAGTCGGGTCTTAGTGAAGCTTTCTTT. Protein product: CASGKSGLSEAFF.

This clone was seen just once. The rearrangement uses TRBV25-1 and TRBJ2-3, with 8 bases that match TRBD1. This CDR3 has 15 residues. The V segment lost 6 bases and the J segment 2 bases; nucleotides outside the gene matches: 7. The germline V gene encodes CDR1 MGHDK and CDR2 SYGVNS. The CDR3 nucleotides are TGTGCCAGCAGACAGGGGGTTACCGACACAGATACGCAGTATTTT. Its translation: CASRQGVTDTDTQYF. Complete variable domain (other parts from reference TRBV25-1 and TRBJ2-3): EADIYQTPRYLVIGTGKKITLECSQTMGHDKMYWYQQDPGMELHLIHYSYGVNSTEKGDLSSESTVSRIRTEHFPLTLESARPSHTSQYLCASRQGVTDTDTQYFGPGTRLTVL.

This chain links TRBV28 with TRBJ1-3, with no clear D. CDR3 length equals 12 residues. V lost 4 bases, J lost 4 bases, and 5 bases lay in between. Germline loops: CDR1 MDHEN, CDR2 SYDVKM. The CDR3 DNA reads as TGTGCCAGCAGTTCCATGGGAAACACCATATATTTT. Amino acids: CASSSMGNTIYF.

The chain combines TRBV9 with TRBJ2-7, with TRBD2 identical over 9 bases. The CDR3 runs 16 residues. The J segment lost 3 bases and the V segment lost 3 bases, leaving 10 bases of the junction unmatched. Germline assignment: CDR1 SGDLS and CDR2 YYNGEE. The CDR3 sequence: CASSEGAGGTIYEQYF. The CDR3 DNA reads TGTGCCAGCAGCGAAGGGGCGGGAGGGACGATCTACGAGCAGTACTTC.

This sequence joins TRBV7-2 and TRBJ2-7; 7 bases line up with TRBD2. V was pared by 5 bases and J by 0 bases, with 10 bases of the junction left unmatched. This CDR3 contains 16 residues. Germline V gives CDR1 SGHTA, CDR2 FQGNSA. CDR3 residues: CASSPSLAVTSYEQYF. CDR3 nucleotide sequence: TGTGCCAGCAGCCCGAGTCTAGCGGTTACCTCCTACGAGCAGTACTTC.

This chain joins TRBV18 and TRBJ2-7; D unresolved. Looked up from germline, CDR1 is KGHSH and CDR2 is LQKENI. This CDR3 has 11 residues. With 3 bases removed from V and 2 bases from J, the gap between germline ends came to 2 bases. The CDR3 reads CASSPAYEQYF. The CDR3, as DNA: TGTGCCAGCTCACCCGCCTACGAGCAGTACTTC. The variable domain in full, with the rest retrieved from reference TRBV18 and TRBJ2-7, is NAGVMQNPRHLVRRRGQEARLRCSPMKGHSHVYWYRQLPEEGLKFMVYLQKENIIDESGMPKERFSAEFPKEGPSILRIQQVVRGDSAAYFCASSPAYEQYFGPGTRLTVT.

The CDR3 here is CASSLSGTYNTEAFF. CDR3 nucleotides: TGTGCCAGCTCTCTCTCCGGGACGTATAACACTGAAGCTTTCTTT. V and J are TRBV18 and TRBJ1-1; possible D gene TRBD1, 5 bases. This CDR3 comprises 15 residues. Germline-derived CDR1 and CDR2 are KGHSH and LQKENI. The ends were cut back, 6 bases at V and 2 bases at J, with 16 bases in the middle.

CDR3 DNA: TGTGCCAGCAGCTGGGCGGGACTGAACACCGGGGAGCTGTTTTTT. Encoded protein: CASSWAGLNTGELFF. The chain links TRBV7-2 to TRBJ2-2; tentative D call: TRBD2 (6 bases). The germline V gene encodes CDR1 SGHTA and CDR2 FQGNSA. CDR3 length equals 15 residues. V lost 4 bases and J 1 base, leaving 10 bases between the germline ends. Using reference TRBV7-2 and TRBJ2-2 for the parts outside the CDR3, the full variable domain is GAGVSQSPSNKVTEKGKDVELRCDPISGHTALYWYRQSLGQGLEFLIYFQGNSAPDKSGLPSDRFSAERTGGSVSTLTIQRTQQEDSAVYLCASSWAGLNTGELFFGEGSRLTVL.

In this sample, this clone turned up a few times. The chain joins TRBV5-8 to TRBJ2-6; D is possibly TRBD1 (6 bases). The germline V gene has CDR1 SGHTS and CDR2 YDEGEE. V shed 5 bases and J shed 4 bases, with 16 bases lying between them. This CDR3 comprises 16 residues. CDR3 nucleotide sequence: TGTGCCAGCAGTATACCGAGGGGGAGCGGGGCCAACGTCCTGACTTTC. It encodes CASSIPRGSGANVLTF. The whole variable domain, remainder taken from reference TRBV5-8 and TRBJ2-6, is EAGVTQSPTHLIKTRGQQATLRCSPISGHTSVYWYQQALGLGLQFLLWYDEGEERNRGNFPPRFSGRQFPNYSSELNVNALELEDSALYLCASSIPRGSGANVLTFGAGSRLTVL.

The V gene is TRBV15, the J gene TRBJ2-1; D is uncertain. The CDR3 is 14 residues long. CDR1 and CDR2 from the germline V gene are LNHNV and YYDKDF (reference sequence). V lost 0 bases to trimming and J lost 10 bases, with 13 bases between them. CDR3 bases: TGTGCCACCAGCAGAGATCGTGGGCTGGGGGAGCAGTTCTTC. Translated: CATSRDRGLGEQFF. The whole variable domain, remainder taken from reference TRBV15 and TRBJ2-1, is DAMVIQNPRYQVTQFGKPVTLSCSQTLNHNVMYWYQQKSSQAPKLLFHYYDKDFNNEADTPDNFQSRRPNTSFCFLDIRSPGLGDTAMYLCATSRDRGLGEQFFGPGTRLTVL.

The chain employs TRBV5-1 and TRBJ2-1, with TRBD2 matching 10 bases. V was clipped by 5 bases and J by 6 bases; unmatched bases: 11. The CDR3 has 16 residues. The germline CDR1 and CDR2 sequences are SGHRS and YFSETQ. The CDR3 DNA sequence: TGCGCCAGCAGTGGGGTAGGAGCGGGAGGGATCAATGAGCAGTTCTTC. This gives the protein CASSGVGAGGINEQFF. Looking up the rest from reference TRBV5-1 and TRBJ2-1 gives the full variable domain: KAGVTQTPRYLIKTRGQQVTLSCSPISGHRSVSWYQQTPGQGLQFLFEYFSETQRNKGNFPGRFSGRQFSNSRSEMNVSTLELGDSALYLCASSGVGAGGINEQFFGPGTRLTVL.

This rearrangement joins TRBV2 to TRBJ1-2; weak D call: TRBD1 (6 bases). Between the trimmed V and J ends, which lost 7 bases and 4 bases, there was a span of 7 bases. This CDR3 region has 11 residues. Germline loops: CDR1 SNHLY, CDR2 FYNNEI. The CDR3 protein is CASKGGYGYTF. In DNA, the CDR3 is TGTGCCAGCAAAGGGGGCTATGGCTACACCTTC. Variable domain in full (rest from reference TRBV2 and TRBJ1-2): EPEVTQTPSHQVTQMGQEVILRCVPISNHLYFYWYRQILGQKVEFLVSFYNNEISEKSEIFDDQFSVERPDGSNFTLKIRSTKLEDSAMYFCASKGGYGYTFGSGTRLTVV.

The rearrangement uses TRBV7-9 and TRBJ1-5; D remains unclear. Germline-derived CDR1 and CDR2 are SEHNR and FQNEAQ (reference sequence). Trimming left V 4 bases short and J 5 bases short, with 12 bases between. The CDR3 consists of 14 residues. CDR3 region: CASSSDTKHQPQHF. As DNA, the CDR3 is TGTGCCAGCAGCTCCGACACCAAGCATCAGCCCCAGCATTTT.

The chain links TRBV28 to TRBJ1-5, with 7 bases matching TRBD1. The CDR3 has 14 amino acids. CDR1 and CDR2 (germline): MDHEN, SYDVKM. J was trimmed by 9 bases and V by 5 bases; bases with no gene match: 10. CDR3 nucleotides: TGTGCCAGCAGTCCCGGGACAGCGAGAACGCCCCAGCATTTT. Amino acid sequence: CASSPGTARTPQHF.

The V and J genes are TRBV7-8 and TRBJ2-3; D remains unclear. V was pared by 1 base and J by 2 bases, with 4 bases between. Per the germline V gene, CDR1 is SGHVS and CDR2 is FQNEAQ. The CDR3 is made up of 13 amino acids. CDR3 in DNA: TGTGCCAGCAGCTTAGTTGACACAGATACGCAGTATTTT. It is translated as CASSLVDTDTQYF.

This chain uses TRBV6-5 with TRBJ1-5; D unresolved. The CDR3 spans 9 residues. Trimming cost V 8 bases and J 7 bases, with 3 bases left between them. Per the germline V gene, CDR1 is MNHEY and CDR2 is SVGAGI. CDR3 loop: CASGQPQHF. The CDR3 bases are TGTGCCAGCGGCCAGCCCCAGCATTTT.

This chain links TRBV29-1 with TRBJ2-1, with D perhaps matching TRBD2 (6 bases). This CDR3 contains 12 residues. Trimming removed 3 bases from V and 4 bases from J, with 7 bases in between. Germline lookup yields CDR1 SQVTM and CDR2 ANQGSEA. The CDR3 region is CSVEGTYNEQFF. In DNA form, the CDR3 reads TGCAGCGTTGAGGGGACTTACAATGAGCAGTTCTTC.

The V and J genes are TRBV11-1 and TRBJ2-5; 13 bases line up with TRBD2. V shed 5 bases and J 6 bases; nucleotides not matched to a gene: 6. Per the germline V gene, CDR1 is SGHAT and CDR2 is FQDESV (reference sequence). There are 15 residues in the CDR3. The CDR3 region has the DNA TGTGCCAGCAGCCGCGGGACTAGCGGGATTAAGACCCAGTACTTC. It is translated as CASSRGTSGIKTQYF.